Listed here is a single T cell receptor (beta chain). Antigen unknown. The data were obtained in a study of regulatory and conventional T cells in RAG deficiency. Clones were sequenced by immunoSEQ multiplex PCR, and TCRdb holds only the in-frame ones, with some missing. The data hold under 25,000 clones, with roughly 96% observed a single time. Genomic DNA came from blood conventional CD4+ T cells gated CD25-low CD127-high. General study results and limits: Other subsets showed approximately 9.6-fold reductions, but Treg unique TCR beta sequences fell roughly 110-fold in these patients. Shannon entropy was markedly lower and Simpson indices higher in RAG-deficient patients than control T-cell subsets.

This CDR3 has 17 amino acids. J was trimmed by 0 bases and V by 8 bases; bases with no gene match: 9. Germline-derived CDR1 and CDR2 are ENHRY and SYGVKD. The same specimen was also included in a second study, on regulatory T cells. That paper states: Amplification used 52 TRBV primers and 13 TRBJ primers. Patient repertoires had restricted TRB V-J pairs and skewed V and J usage, most in Tregs.

The receptor's source is a human donor in good health. The rearrangement links TRBV10-3 to TRBJ2-7; 14 nucleotides match TRBD2. The material sequenced was CD25- CD4+ T cells sorted from blood. The CDR3 is CAIGGTSGGPSSYEQYF. The CDR3 bases are TGTGCCATCGGCGGGACTAGCGGGGGCCCTAGCTCCTACGAGCAGTACTTC.